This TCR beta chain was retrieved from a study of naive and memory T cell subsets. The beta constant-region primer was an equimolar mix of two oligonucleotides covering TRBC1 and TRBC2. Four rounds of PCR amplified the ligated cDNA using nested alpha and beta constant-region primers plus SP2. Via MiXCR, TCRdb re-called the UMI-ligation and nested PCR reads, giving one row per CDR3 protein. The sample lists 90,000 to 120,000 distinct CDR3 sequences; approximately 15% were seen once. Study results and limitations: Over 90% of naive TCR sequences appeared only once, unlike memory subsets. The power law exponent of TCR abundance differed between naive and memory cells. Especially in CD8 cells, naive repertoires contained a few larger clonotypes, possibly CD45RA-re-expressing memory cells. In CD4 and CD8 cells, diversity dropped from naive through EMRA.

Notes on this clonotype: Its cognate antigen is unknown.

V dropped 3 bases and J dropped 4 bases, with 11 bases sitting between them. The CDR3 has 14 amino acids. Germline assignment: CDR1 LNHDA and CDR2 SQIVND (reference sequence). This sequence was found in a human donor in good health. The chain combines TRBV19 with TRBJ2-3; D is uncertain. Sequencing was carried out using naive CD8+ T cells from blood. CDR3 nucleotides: TGTGCCAGTAGTATGATTGTAAGTTCAGATACGCAGTATTTT. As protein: CASSMIVSSDTQYF.